The clone carrying this TCR beta chain occurred many times. A primer matching the constant region was used to make TCR beta cDNA from 450 to 500 ng of total RNA. TCR beta libraries came from three nested multiplex PCR rounds using slightly modified ARM-PCR. MiXCR was run by TCRdb on the multiplex PCR reads, yielding one entry per CDR3 protein. The sample consists of some 120,000 distinct CDR3 sequences, roughly three fifths of them appearing once. The data are from a study of tumor-infiltrating lymphocytes in primary liver carcinoma. Co-extracted RNA and DNA came from about 19-30 mg of unsorted bulk tissue. This sequence originates from a woman aged 55-70 years with primary liver carcinoma and hepatitis B virus infection. The sequenced material came from liver tumor tissue from sampling region 3. Documented subset: tumor region T3, left-lateral pole.

CDR3 nucleotide sequence: TGCGCCAGCAGCTTGCTATGGGACTATTACGAGCAGTACTTC. This encodes CASSLLWDYYEQYF. The chain has TRBV5-1 and TRBJ2-7; TRBD2 matches at 7 bases. In germline, CDR1 is SGHRS, CDR2 YFSETQ. This CDR3 comprises 14 residues. Losses at the gene ends were 1 base for V and 4 bases for J; bases not matched to a gene: 5.